A single sample is the source of the 24 T cell receptor beta chains below, sequenced in a study of T cells in localized non-small cell lung cancer. Method: immunoSEQ multiplex PCR; TCRdb's copy keeps in-frame clones and lacks some. The sample carries 15,000 to 20,000 clones, almost 85% recorded once. This material consisted of peripheral blood, taken before any cancer treatment. These receptors came from a male donor aged 60 or over with stage I lung adenocarcinoma.

This chain connects TRBV7-2 to TRBJ1-4; no firm D call. The CDR3 runs to 16 residues. Trimming took 5 bases from V and 0 from J, leaving 13 bases between them. The germline CDR1 and CDR2 sequences are SGHTA and FQGNSA. The CDR3 DNA follows: TGTGCCAGCAGCCGCCAGAGGTCTTCAACTAATGAAAAACTGTTTTTT. It translates to CASSRQRSSTNEKLFF.

CDR3 sequence reads: CASSLRTPGPPEAFF. DNA for the CDR3: TGTGCCAGCAGCTTACGAACCCCAGGGCCGCCTGAAGCTTTCTTT. The rearrangement links TRBV11-2 to TRBJ1-1; D is perhaps TRBD1 (5 bases). V was trimmed by 2 bases and J by 6 bases, leaving 16 bases between them. Germline V gene sequence: CDR1 SGHAT, CDR2 FQNNGV. The CDR3 is made up of 15 amino acids.

As DNA, the CDR3 is TGTGCCAGCAGCCACGTCAACAGGGGTCCATACCTAGGGTATGGCTACACCTTC. Its translation: CASSHVNRGPYLGYGYTF. This sequence joins TRBV4-2 and TRBJ1-2, with 7 bases matching TRBD1. J lost 5 bases, V lost 3 bases, and 18 bases had no gene match. The CDR3 contains 18 residues. From germline, CDR1 is LGHNA and CDR2 YNFKEQ.

The chain carries TRBV7-9 and TRBJ2-5; 8 positions agree with TRBD2. The V segment lost 5 bases and the J segment 3 bases; nucleotides outside the gene matches: 8. Germline V gene data show CDR1 as SEHNR and CDR2 as FQNEAQ (reference sequence). The CDR3 is made up of 15 amino acids. As DNA, the CDR3 is TGTGCCAGCAGCCCCGGGGGGGCGGGGGAAGAGACCCAGTACTTC. Translated, it gives CASSPGGAGEETQYF.

The chain joins TRBV6-1 to TRBJ2-3; D unclear. CDR3 length equals 13 residues. V lost 1 base, J lost 5 bases, and 7 bases lay in between. Germline V CDR1 and CDR2: MNHNS, SASEGT. CDR3 DNA: TGTGCCAGCAGTGAAGATCCGGTAGATACGCAGTATTTT. Translating gives CASSEDPVDTQYF.

This clone appeared once. V usage is TRBV6-5 and J usage is TRBJ2-7; 7 bases align to TRBD1. The germline gives CDR1 MNHEY, CDR2 SVGAGI. The junction had 10 bases not matched to a gene; V was cut back by 5 bases and J by 6 bases. This CDR3 contains 14 residues. The CDR3 DNA reads TGTGCCAGCAGTCGAGACAGGGATAGGGGCGAGCAGTACTTC. Its protein product is CASSRDRDRGEQYF.

The J gene is TRBJ1-5, the V gene TRBV28; perhaps TRBD1 as D (6 bases). Germline CDR1 MDHEN, CDR2 SYDVKM. CDR3 length equals 15 residues. V dropped 5 bases and J dropped 0 bases, with 11 bases sitting between them. CDR3 in amino acids: CASSGDTSSNQPQHF. The CDR3 region has the DNA TGTGCCAGCAGTGGGGACACTTCTAGCAATCAGCCCCAGCATTTT.

The chain uses TRBV4-2 and TRBJ2-7; D is perhaps TRBD1 (5 bases). The V end lost 1 base, the J end lost 4 bases, and 20 bases lay between the germline ends. The CDR3 totals 17 residues. Germline CDR1 is LGHNA and CDR2 is YNFKEQ. CDR3 bases: TGTGCCAGCAGCCAAGGGGCCCAGACAGTACAGTTTTACGAGCAGTACTTC. It codes for CASSQGAQTVQFYEQYF.

The chain employs TRBV5-1 and TRBJ1-1; D is uncertain. V gave up 4 bases and J gave up 1 base, with 11 bases separating them. This CDR3 contains 14 residues. Germline-derived CDR1 and CDR2 are SGHRS and YFSETQ. This CDR3 reads CASSKETENTEAFF. The CDR3 DNA sequence: TGCGCCAGCAGCAAAGAGACGGAGAACACTGAAGCTTTCTTT.

The chain employs TRBV18 and TRBJ2-5; no firm D call. Trimming took off 4 bases at V and 4 bases at J, with 10 bases between the two ends. The CDR3 extends over 13 amino acids. Germline assignment: CDR1 KGHSH and CDR2 LQKENI. The CDR3 here is CASSQLSGETQYF. In DNA, the CDR3 is TGTGCCAGCTCACAGCTATCAGGAGAGACCCAGTACTTC.

The V and J genes are TRBV4-1 and TRBJ2-7, with D possibly TRBD2 on 6 matching bases. V was cut by 1 base and J by 2 bases, with 9 bases left in between. Looked up from germline, CDR1 is MGHRA and CDR2 is YSYEKL. The CDR3 is made up of 14 amino acids. CDR3 in DNA: TGCGCCAGCAGCCAAGGACTAGGGGCCTACGAGCAGTACTTC. Translating it yields CASSQGLGAYEQYF.

The chain is built from TRBV7-6 and TRBJ2-5; 7 nucleotides agree with TRBD2. Germline V gene data show CDR1 as SGHVS and CDR2 as FNYEAQ. This CDR3 has 14 amino acids. After removal of 5 bases from V and 7 bases from J, the junction contained 10 bases not matched to a gene. CDR3 protein: CASSPGGGPGTQYF. The CDR3 coding sequence is TGTGCCAGCAGCCCGGGAGGAGGTCCGGGGACCCAGTACTTC.

The chain has TRBV4-2 and TRBJ2-1, with TRBD2 identical over 7 bases. Per the germline V gene, CDR1 is LGHNA and CDR2 is YNFKEQ. The junction had 10 bases not matched to a gene; V was cut back by 3 bases and J by 2 bases. The CDR3 is 17 residues long. For the CDR3, the DNA is TGTGCCAGCAGCCAGCTCCTCCTGGCGGGAGCCTACAATGAGCAGTTCTTC. Translation: CASSQLLLAGAYNEQFF.

The chain joins TRBV7-3 to TRBJ2-3, with D tentatively TRBD1 or TRBD2 (6 bases each). The germline gives CDR1 SGHTA, CDR2 FQGTGA. CDR3 size: 17 residues. V lost 4 bases and J lost 2, with 19 bases in between. Written as DNA, the CDR3 is TGTGCCAGCAGCTCAATGGGGGGCCAGGCGCCCACAGATACGCAGTATTTT. This sequence encodes CASSSMGGQAPTDTQYF. Complete variable domain (other parts from reference TRBV7-3 and TRBJ2-3): GAGVSQTPSNKVTEKGKYVELRCDPISGHTALYWYRQSLGQGPEFLIYFQGTGAADDSGLPNDRFFAVRPEGSVSTLKIQRTERGDSAVYLCASSSMGGQAPTDTQYFGPGTRLTVL.

This clone showed up just a few times. The chain joins TRBV19 to TRBJ2-5; 9 bases fit TRBD2. The germline V gene encodes CDR1 LNHDA and CDR2 SQIVND (reference sequence). V shed 4 bases, J shed 2 bases, and the junction held 11 bases outside the gene matches. The CDR3 runs to 17 residues. CDR3 region: CASSKGGFSGGQETQYF. The CDR3 DNA is TGTGCCAGTAGTAAAGGAGGGTTTAGCGGGGGACAAGAGACCCAGTACTTC.

There are a few counts of this clone. This sequence joins TRBV18 and TRBJ1-6; TRBD1 might be the D (6 bases). Trimming removed 3 bases from V and 11 bases from J, with 17 bases in between. Germline assignment: CDR1 KGHSH and CDR2 LQKENI. The CDR3 length is 15 residues. CDR3 residues: CASSPSARTAAPLHF. The DNA for the CDR3 is TGTGCCAGCTCACCTTCGGCACGGACAGCCGCACCCCTCCACTTT.

This clone was detected only once. This chain links TRBV18 with TRBJ1-1; D gene unclear. Between the trimmed V and J ends, which lost 0 bases and 1 base, there was a span of 6 bases. Germline V gene sequence: CDR1 KGHSH, CDR2 LQKENI. The CDR3 totals 14 residues. CDR3 sequence reads: CASSPPWQNTEAFF. Written as DNA, the CDR3 is TGTGCCAGCTCACCACCGTGGCAGAACACTGAAGCTTTCTTT.

The chain combines TRBV30 with TRBJ1-3; TRBD1 is a possible D gene (6 bases). With 4 bases removed from V and 0 bases from J, the gap between germline ends came to 16 bases. This CDR3 contains 16 residues. The germline V gene has CDR1 GTSNPN and CDR2 SVGIG (reference sequence). The CDR3 reads CAWMAGGLRSGNTIYF. Written as DNA, the CDR3 is TGTGCCTGGATGGCTGGGGGGCTCCGCTCTGGAAACACCATATATTTT.

This clone occurred a few times. This chain uses TRBV5-1 with TRBJ2-7; D uncertain. The V gene's germline CDR1 is SGHRS and CDR2 YFSETQ. The CDR3 sequence is 12 residues long. V lost 0 bases and J 5 bases, leaving 6 bases between the germline ends. The CDR3 coding sequence is TGCGCCAGCAGCTTGGGGTGGGACGAGCAGTACTTC. As protein: CASSLGWDEQYF.

The chain has TRBV28 and TRBJ2-4, with 12 bases matching TRBD2. The germline V gene encodes CDR1 MDHEN and CDR2 SYDVKM. J was trimmed by 5 bases and V by 4 bases; bases with no gene match: 9. This CDR3 has 17 amino acids. The CDR3 spells CASSSFRLAGVENIQYF. Here the CDR3 DNA reads TGTGCCAGCAGTTCCTTCAGACTAGCGGGAGTGGAAAACATTCAGTACTTC. The full variable domain, rest sourced from reference TRBV28 and TRBJ2-4, is DVKVTQSSRYLVKRTGEKVFLECVQDMDHENMFWYRQDPGLGLRLIYFSYDVKMKEKGDIPEGYSVSREKKERFSLILESASTNQTSMYLCASSSFRLAGVENIQYFGAGTRLSVL.

This rearrangement joins TRBV11-3 to TRBJ2-5; possible D gene TRBD1, 5 bases. The germline CDR1 and CDR2 sequences are SGHNT and YENEEA. V was cut by 2 bases and J by 4 bases, with 11 bases left in between. CDR3 length: 14 residues. This chain's CDR3 is CASSLTTGSETQYF. The CDR3 DNA sequence: TGTGCCAGCAGCTTAACAACAGGTTCAGAGACCCAGTACTTC.

The chain links TRBV2 to TRBJ2-7, with 8 positions matching TRBD1. This CDR3 spans 12 amino acids. CDR1 is SNHLY and CDR2 is FYNNEI in the germline V gene. Unmatched junction bases numbered 5, after V lost 9 bases and J lost 4 bases. This chain's CDR3 is CASRQGRYEQYF. The CDR3 DNA reads TGTGCCAGTCGACAGGGGCGGTACGAGCAGTACTTC.

The chain is built from TRBV19 and TRBJ2-2; 9 bases line up with TRBD1. The CDR3 length is 14 residues. Looked up from germline, CDR1 is LNHDA and CDR2 is SQIVND (reference sequence). Unmatched junction bases numbered 5, after V lost 6 bases and J lost 6 bases. In DNA, the CDR3 is TGTGCCAGTAGAGGGACAGGGATCGCCGGGGAGCTGTTTTTT. Its translation is CASRGTGIAGELFF.

This clone showed up just a few times. V and J are TRBV5-5 and TRBJ1-3; D is ambiguous. V shed 0 bases and J shed 3 bases, with 10 bases lying between them. This CDR3 contains 15 residues. Germline CDR1 reads SGHKS; CDR2 reads YYEKEE (reference sequence). CDR3 sequence (DNA): TGTGCCAGCAGCTTGGTCAGAGCGCTTGGAAACACCATATATTTT. Amino acids: CASSLVRALGNTIYF.